The clone carrying this T cell receptor (beta chain) is a singleton in its sample. This sample was taken from a study of cytomegalovirus exposure and HLA in healthy donors. PCR was performed using 60 Vbeta and 13 Jbeta primers. The assay was immunoSEQ multiplex PCR, and TCRdb's table has in-frame clones only and misses some. This sample has approximately 89,000 clones, with about 85% found just once. CDR1 is MDHEN, CDR2 SYDVKM, per germline. The CDR3 extends over 12 amino acids. V was trimmed by 5 bases and J by 6 bases, leaving 8 bases between them. This chain joins TRBV28 and TRBJ2-1; no clear D. Sequencing input: PBMCs. This receptor was taken from a man in his forties or fifties in good health and CMV-seropositive. The CDR3 protein is CASSLLGNEQFF. The CDR3 DNA is TGTGCCAGCAGTCTGCTCGGCAATGAGCAGTTCTTC.